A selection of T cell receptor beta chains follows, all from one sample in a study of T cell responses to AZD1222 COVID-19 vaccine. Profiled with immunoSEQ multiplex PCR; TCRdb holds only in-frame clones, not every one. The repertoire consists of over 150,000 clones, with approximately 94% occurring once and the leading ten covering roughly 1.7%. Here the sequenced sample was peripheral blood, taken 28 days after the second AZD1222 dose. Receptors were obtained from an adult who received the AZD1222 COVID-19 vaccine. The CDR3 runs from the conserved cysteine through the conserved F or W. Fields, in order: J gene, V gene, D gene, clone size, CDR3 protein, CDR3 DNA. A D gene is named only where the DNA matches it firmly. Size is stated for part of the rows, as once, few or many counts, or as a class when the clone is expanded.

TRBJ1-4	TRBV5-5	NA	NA	CASSQNVREKLFF	TGTGCCAGCAGCCAAAACGTTCGGGAAAAACTGTTTTTT
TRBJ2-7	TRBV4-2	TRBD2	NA	CASSQDGGRVYEQYF	TGTGCCAGCAGCCAAGACGGCGGGAGGGTCTACGAGCAGTACTTC
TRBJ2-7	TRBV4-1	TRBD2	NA	CASSLTSGSYEQYF	TGCGCCAGCAGCCTGACTAGCGGGAGTTACGAGCAGTACTTC
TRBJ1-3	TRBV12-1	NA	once	CASSFAHQRFSGNTIYF	TGTGCCAGCAGCTTTGCGCATCAGCGATTCTCTGGAAACACCATATATTTT
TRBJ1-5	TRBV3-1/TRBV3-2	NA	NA	CASSPYFGDQPQHF	TGTGCCAGCAGCCCTTACTTCGGTGACCAGCCCCAGCATTTT
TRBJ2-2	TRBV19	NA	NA	CASSRGSDTGELFF	TGTGCCAGTAGTAGGGGTTCGGACACCGGGGAGCTGTTTTTT
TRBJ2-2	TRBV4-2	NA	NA	CASSGGTGELFF	TGTGCCAGCAGCGGGGGCACCGGGGAGCTGTTTTTT
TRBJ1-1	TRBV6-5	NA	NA	CASSLGGTDLRAFF	TGTGCCAGCAGCTTAGGGGGTACGGATCTAAGAGCTTTCTTT
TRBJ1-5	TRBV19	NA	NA	CASSIGGSNQPQHF	TGTGCCAGTAGTATAGGTGGTAGCAATCAGCCCCAGCATTTT
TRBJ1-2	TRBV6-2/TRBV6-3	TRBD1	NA	CASSGKTGDYGYTF	TGTGCCAGCAGTGGCAAGACAGGGGACTATGGCTACACCTTC